A selection of T cell receptor beta chains follows, all from one sample in a study of CD8+ T cells in alopecia areata. The data were produced by immunoSEQ multiplex PCR, yet TCRdb's version contains in-frame clones alone and is incomplete. The sample yields under 350,000 clones, 55% to 70% seen once. The specimen was CD4+ T cells sorted from blood, collected at week 24, from a patient treated with tofacitinib. The origin of the receptors is a human donor with alopecia areata. The CDR3 runs from the conserved cysteine through the conserved F or W. A D gene is named only where the DNA matches it firmly. Clone size is shown for a subset of rows, as once, few, many or a class of expanded clone.

J gene | V gene | D gene | clone size | CDR3 protein | CDR3 DNA
TRBJ1-2 | TRBV29-1 | NA | few | CSVEDPGDAGYTF | TGCAGCGTTGAAGATCCAGGGGATGCTGGCTACACCTTC
TRBJ1-1 | TRBV4-1 | NA | few | CASSLSHETANTEAFF | TGCGCCAGCAGCCTCAGCCATGAGACAGCAAACACTGAAGCTTTCTTT
TRBJ2-1 | TRBV6-5 | NA | NA | CASRPGGFYNEQFF | TGTGCCAGCAGACCTGGGGGATTTTACAATGAGCAGTTCTTC
TRBJ2-6 | TRBV30 | NA | NA | CAWNRAGANVLTF | TGTGCCTGGAACAGGGCTGGGGCCAACGTCCTGACTTTC
TRBJ2-1 | TRBV29-1 | NA | NA | CSVEVPPRYNEQFF | TGCAGCGTTGAGGTTCCCCCCCGTTACAATGAGCAGTTCTTC
TRBJ2-5 | TRBV21-1 | NA | once | CASSKVDGGEETQYF | TGTGCCAGCAGCAAAGTGGACGGTGGGGAAGAGACCCAGTACTTC
TRBJ1-1 | TRBV18 | NA | NA | CASSPTPRVEAFF | TGTGCCAGCTCACCAACACCCCGGGTTGAAGCTTTCTTT
TRBJ1-1 | TRBV25-1 | NA | NA | CASSPNVGARTEAFF | TGTGCCAGCAGTCCTAATGTGGGGGCTCGGACTGAAGCTTTCTTT
TRBJ1-5 | TRBV28 | TRBD1 | NA | CASSFSGQGNQPQHF | TGTGCCAGCAGTTTTTCCGGACAGGGTAATCAGCCCCAGCATTTT
TRBJ2-3 | TRBV30 | TRBD1 | NA | CAWNRDRADTQYF | TGTGCCTGGAACCGGGACAGAGCAGATACGCAGTATTTT
TRBJ2-3 | TRBV18 | TRBD1 | NA | CASSAGQGAADTQYF | TGTGCCAGCTCAGCGGGACAGGGGGCCGCAGATACGCAGTATTTT
TRBJ2-5 | TRBV4-1 | NA | NA | CASSQGVVETQYF | TGCGCCAGCAGCCAAGGCGTGGTGGAGACCCAGTACTTC
TRBJ1-5 | TRBV9 | NA | NA | CASSAAGIPNQPQHF | TGTGCCAGCAGCGCTGCCGGGATCCCCAATCAGCCCCAGCATTTT
TRBJ1-3 | TRBV2 | NA | NA | CASRKESSGNTIYF | TGTGCCAGCAGGAAAGAGAGCTCTGGAAACACCATATATTTT
TRBJ1-2 | TRBV6-5 | NA | NA | CASSYSAQGQGYTF | TGTGCCAGCAGTTACTCGGCTCAGGGTCAAGGCTACACCTTC
TRBJ2-3 | TRBV5-1 | TRBD2 | few | CASSWSGLAGKADTQYF | TGCGCCAGCAGCTGGTCGGGACTAGCGGGGAAGGCAGATACGCAGTATTTT
TRBJ2-3 | TRBV5-4 | NA | few | CASSFGVSSTDTQYF | TGTGCCAGCAGCTTTGGAGTGTCTAGCACAGATACGCAGTATTTT
TRBJ2-2 | TRBV19 | NA | NA | CASRRDSYTGELFF | TGTGCCAGCCGTCGGGACTCCTACACCGGGGAGCTGTTTTTT
TRBJ1-4 | TRBV9 | NA | once | CASSRGNGNNEKLFF | TGTGCCAGCAGCCGCGGGAACGGCAATAATGAAAAACTGTTTTTT
TRBJ2-2 | TRBV29-1 | NA | NA | CSVGSQGNTGELFF | TGCAGCGTTGGATCGCAGGGGAACACCGGGGAGCTGTTTTTT
TRBJ2-5 | TRBV29-1 | NA | NA | CSVDGLGGAETQYF | TGCAGCGTTGATGGCTTGGGGGGCGCGGAGACCCAGTACTTC
TRBJ1-3 | TRBV30 | NA | few | CAWSLQGYSGNTIYF | TGTGCCTGGAGCCTCCAGGGGTACTCTGGAAACACCATATATTTT
TRBJ1-2 | TRBV23-1 | TRBD1 | few | CASSQEPYRGRDYGYTF | TGCGCCAGCAGTCAAGAGCCTTACAGGGGGCGCGACTATGGCTACACCTTC
TRBJ1-2 | TRBV28 | NA | once | CASSGPMRADGGYTF | TGTGCCAGCAGTGGCCCTATGCGGGCAGATGGGGGCTACACCTTC
TRBJ1-6 | TRBV4-1 | NA | NA | CASSQINSPLHF | TGCGCCAGCAGCCAAATTAATTCACCCCTCCACTTT
TRBJ2-1 | TRBV4-1 | TRBD2 | NA | CASSLLGAGGRIYEQFF | TGCGCCAGCAGCCTTCTGGGAGCGGGGGGAAGGATATATGAGCAGTTCTTC
TRBJ1-2 | TRBV23-1 | NA | few | CASREGGMYNYGYTF | TGCGCCAGCAGGGAGGGGGGAATGTATAACTATGGCTACACCTTC
TRBJ2-1 | TRBV9 | NA | few | CASSVAPDRNEQFF | TGTGCCAGCAGCGTAGCCCCTGATCGCAATGAGCAGTTCTTC
TRBJ2-5 | TRBV19 | NA | once | CASMGIRETQYF | TGTGCCAGTATGGGGATCCGGGAGACCCAGTACTTC
TRBJ2-3 | TRBV7-9 | TRBD2 | NA | CASSLKRGDTDTQYF | TGTGCCAGCAGCTTAAAGCGGGGGGACACAGATACGCAGTATTTT
TRBJ1-6 | TRBV7-2 | TRBD1 | NA | CASSLITGTVVNSPLHF | TGTGCCAGCAGCTTAATCACGGGGACAGTTGTTAATTCACCCCTCCACTTT
TRBJ1-1 | TRBV30 | TRBD1 | NA | CAWRFMRGRSPNTEAFF | TGTGCCTGGAGGTTCATGAGGGGGCGGTCCCCGAACACTGAAGCTTTCTTT
TRBJ1-6 | TRBV29-1 | NA | once | CSSARSPKGRRNSPLHF | TGCAGCTCAGCCCGGTCCCCAAAGGGGAGAAGAAATTCACCCCTCCACTTT
TRBJ1-6 | TRBV30 | NA | NA | CAWSRRISQSNSPLHF | TGTGCCTGGAGTCGCCGTATAAGCCAGAGTAATTCACCCCTCCACTTT
TRBJ2-1 | TRBV29-1 | TRBD2 | few | CSVDRAGSNYNEQFF | TGCAGCGTTGATAGAGCGGGGTCTAATTACAATGAGCAGTTCTTC
TRBJ2-1 | TRBV29-1 | TRBD1 | few | CSVGNRGAYNEQFF | TGCAGCGTTGGGAACAGGGGGGCCTACAATGAGCAGTTCTTC